A selection of T cell receptor beta chains follows, all from one sample in a study of tumor-infiltrating lymphocytes in localized non-small cell lung cancer. The protocol was immunoSEQ multiplex PCR, while the TCRdb copy is restricted to in-frame clones and leaves out a portion. The sample shows over 5,500 clones, around three fifths of them seen only once. Sequences were obtained from uninvolved lung tissue not adjacent to the tumor. All receptors come from a human donor with non-small cell lung cancer. Each CDR3 is given with its conserved first and last residue. D genes are given only for firm matches. Only some rows state a clone size, as once, few, many or a class for expanded clones.

d_call,clone_size,j_call,v_call,cdr3_nt,cdr3_aa
TRBD1,.,TRBJ2-1,TRBV6-1,TGTGCCAGTGCTCGAGGGACAGGGGGATCCGGTGAGCAGTTCTTC,CASARGTGGSGEQFF
.,once,TRBJ2-2,TRBV30,TGTGCCTGGAAAAGAATGGCGAACACCGGGGAGCTGTTTTTT,CAWKRMANTGELFF
.,.,TRBJ1-1,TRBV7-9,TGTGCCAGCAGCTTAAGAACAGGGCCTGAAGCTTTCTTT,CASSLRTGPEAFF
.,.,TRBJ1-2,TRBV4-2,TGTGCCAGCAGCTTAGACACAGCAAACTATGGCTACACCTTC,CASSLDTANYGYTF
.,few,TRBJ1-2,TRBV10-3,TGTGCCATCAGTGGGTGGCGACCCTCGCGCGGGAGATTATATGGCTACACCTTC,CAISGWRPSRGRLYGYTF
.,.,TRBJ1-1,TRBV29-1,TGCAGCGCTTGGAGACAGAACACTGAAGCTTTCTTT,CSAWRQNTEAFF
.,.,TRBJ1-2,TRBV19,TGTGCCAGTAGTCCGGACGGGGGGAACTATGGCTACACCTTC,CASSPDGGNYGYTF
.,.,TRBJ2-5,TRBV29-1,TGCAGCGTTGAAGGCAGGGGAGAGACCCAGTACTTC,CSVEGRGETQYF
TRBD2,.,TRBJ2-3,TRBV6-6,TGTGCCAGCAGAGTGACTAGCGGGGGGGACACAGATACGCAGTATTTT,CASRVTSGGDTDTQYF
.,large,TRBJ2-1,TRBV7-7,TGTGCCAGCAGCTTACAGATTGGGAACAATGAGCAGTTCTTC,CASSLQIGNNEQFF
.,.,TRBJ2-3,TRBV19,TGTGCCAGTAGTCTAGTGGGTCCTCCAGATACGCAGTATTTT,CASSLVGPPDTQYF
.,.,TRBJ1-1,TRBV6-5,TGTGCCAGCAGTTCCGAGGACGGCATGAACACTGAAGCTTTCTTT,CASSSEDGMNTEAFF
.,large,TRBJ1-6,TRBV25-1,TGTGCCAGCAGTGAAGGGACTAATTCACCCCTCCACTTT,CASSEGTNSPLHF
TRBD1,.,TRBJ1-1,TRBV7-9,TGTGCCAGCAGCCACAAACAGGGGCGAGATGAAGCTTTCTTT,CASSHKQGRDEAFF
.,.,TRBJ1-5,TRBV9,TGTGCCAGCAGCGCGCGGGGGGGGCAACAGCCCCAGCATTTT,CASSARGGQQPQHF
.,.,TRBJ1-1,TRBV5-1,TGCGCCAGCAGCTTTGATAGTACTGAAGCTTTCTTT,CASSFDSTEAFF
.,.,TRBJ1-5,TRBV19,TGTGCCAGTAGTATCTCGGCCGCAAATCAGCCCCAGCATTTT,CASSISAANQPQHF
.,few,TRBJ2-3,TRBV18,TGTGCCAGCTCACCACGGGGAGGAGATACGCAGTATTTT,CASSPRGGDTQYF
.,.,TRBJ2-1,TRBV5-4,TGTGCCAGCAGCTCTGGGGGATACTCCTACAATGAGCAGTTCTTC,CASSSGGYSYNEQFF
TRBD1,once,TRBJ2-7,TRBV7-9,TGTGCCAGCAGCCGGGACAGGAGCTCCTACGAGCAGTACTTC,CASSRDRSSYEQYF
.,.,TRBJ1-1,TRBV6-1,TGTGCCAGCAGTCCGACAGGCTGGGGTGAAGCTTTCTTT,CASSPTGWGEAFF
.,.,TRBJ1-1,TRBV5-1,TGCGCCAGCAGCTTCGGGGACTTTGAGTCTGAAGCTTTCTTT,CASSFGDFESEAFF
TRBD2,.,TRBJ2-1,TRBV4-2,TGTGCCAGCAGCCAAGAAGGGCTAGCGGGGGGGCACTACAATGAGCAGTTCTTC,CASSQEGLAGGHYNEQFF
.,.,TRBJ1-2,TRBV19,TGTGCCAGTAGTATTGGACGGTCCGGGAGCTATGGCTACACCTTC,CASSIGRSGSYGYTF
TRBD1,.,TRBJ1-1,TRBV5-4,TGTGCCAGCAGCCGGGACAGGAAGAACACTGAAGCTTTCTTT,CASSRDRKNTEAFF
.,.,TRBJ1-2,TRBV19,TGTGCCAGTAGTATAGGTAACCGCCCCTCGGACTACACCTTC,CASSIGNRPSDYTF
.,.,TRBJ1-1,TRBV2,TGTGCCAGTAACCCATCGGCGGGCATGCGAGCTTTCTTT,CASNPSAGMRAFF
.,.,TRBJ1-2,TRBV7-6,TGTGCCAGCAGCTTAGCCTCCAGCACAGCCCTTAACTATGGCTACACCTTC,CASSLASSTALNYGYTF
TRBD2,medium-sized,TRBJ2-1,TRBV9,TGTGCCAGCAGCGCCATGGGACTAGCGGGGGACGAGCAGTTCTTC,CASSAMGLAGDEQFF
.,once,TRBJ1-1,TRBV5-1,TGCGCCAGCAGCTCGGGACACAATACCGCCATGAACACTGAAGCTTTCTTT,CASSSGHNTAMNTEAFF
.,few,TRBJ1-2,TRBV7-8,TGTGCCAGCAGCTTAGGTGACAGATATGGCTACACCTTC,CASSLGDRYGYTF
.,.,TRBJ1-1,TRBV29-1,TGCAGCGTTGATTTCAGCTTGAACACTGAAGCTTTCTTT,CSVDFSLNTEAFF
.,few,TRBJ1-6,TRBV5-1,TGCGCCAGCAGCTTGGGACAGACCTATAATTCACCCCTCCACTTT,CASSLGQTYNSPLHF
.,.,TRBJ1-4,TRBV4-2,TGTGCCAGCAGCCAAGATTCCCCAGGGGACGAAAAACTGTTTTTT,CASSQDSPGDEKLFF
.,.,TRBJ2-3,TRBV6-5,TGTGCCAGCATGAAGCGCGGGGTAGATACGCAGTATTTT,CASMKRGVDTQYF
.,few,TRBJ1-1,TRBV14,TGTGCCAGCAGCCAAGATTACGGACAGCTAGGTCAAGCTTTCTTT,CASSQDYGQLGQAFF
.,.,TRBJ1-4,TRBV6-1,TGTGCCAGCAGTGGCCGGCGGGCCGGGGAGGGAAAACTGTTTTTT,CASSGRRAGEGKLFF
.,.,TRBJ2-5,TRBV7-9,TGTGCCAGCAGATCTCCGGGGCTCGACGGGGAGACCCAGTACTTC,CASRSPGLDGETQYF
.,.,TRBJ1-5,TRBV30,TGTGCCTGGAAGTCTGCGGCAGGAGGGAATCAGCCCCAGCATTTT,CAWKSAAGGNQPQHF
.,.,TRBJ1-2,TRBV7-2,TGTGCCAGCAGCTTAGCGCCAGGAGGCTACACCTTC,CASSLAPGGYTF
TRBD1,.,TRBJ2-7,TRBV6-5,TGTGCCAGCAGCCAAGGGACAGAGATCTACGAGCAGTACTTC,CASSQGTEIYEQYF
.,.,TRBJ1-2,TRBV7-2,TGTGCCAGCAGCGGAGACGGGGGGATAAATGGCTACACCTTC,CASSGDGGINGYTF
.,medium-sized,TRBJ2-3,TRBV5-1,TGCGCCAGCAGCTTGGGACACCGAGCGCACACAGATACGCAGTATTTT,CASSLGHRAHTDTQYF
TRBD1,.,TRBJ1-6,TRBV25-1,TGTGCCAGCACTCGCGACGGGACAGATAATTCACCCCTCCACTTT,CASTRDGTDNSPLHF
.,.,TRBJ1-2,TRBV30,TGTGCCTGGAGTAGCCCGGCGGGCGGCTACACCTTC,CAWSSPAGGYTF
TRBD2,.,TRBJ2-7,TRBV2,TGTGCCAGCAGCGTTAAGCGGGGCGCCCTCCGGGAGCAGTACTTC,CASSVKRGALREQYF
TRBD2,.,TRBJ2-7,TRBV10-3,TGTGCCATCAGTGAAGCGGGGTACTACGAGCAGTACTTC,CAISEAGYYEQYF
.,few,TRBJ1-1,TRBV11-2,TGTGCCAGCAGCTTAGATCTTTTAGCTTTCTTT,CASSLDLLAFF
TRBD1,few,TRBJ1-1,TRBV5-1,TGCGCCAGCAGCTTAGGGACAGGGTCAGGGGGGAACACTGAAGCTTTCTTT,CASSLGTGSGGNTEAFF
.,.,TRBJ1-5,TRBV2,TGTGCCAGCAGTGAACGCTCCGCTGAGATCCGCCCGGGTCAGCCCCAGCATTTT,CASSERSAEIRPGQPQHF
.,.,TRBJ2-5,TRBV5-1,TGCGCCAGCAGCCCAATGACCACGCAAGAGACCCAGTACTTC,CASSPMTTQETQYF
.,once,TRBJ2-1,TRBV4-2,TGTGCCAGCAGCCCCAGGACACTCTCCTACAATGAGCAGTTCTTC,CASSPRTLSYNEQFF
.,medium-sized,TRBJ1-4,TRBV2,TGTGCCAGCAAGCAGTACAGTACGCCTAATGAAAAACTGTTTTTT,CASKQYSTPNEKLFF
TRBD2,.,TRBJ2-2,TRBV6-1,TGTGCCAGCACCGGACTAGCTAGTACCGGGGAGCTGTTTTTT,CASTGLASTGELFF
.,.,TRBJ2-3,TRBV11-2,TGTGCCAGCAGCTCCTGGGGGGATACGCAGTATTTT,CASSSWGDTQYF